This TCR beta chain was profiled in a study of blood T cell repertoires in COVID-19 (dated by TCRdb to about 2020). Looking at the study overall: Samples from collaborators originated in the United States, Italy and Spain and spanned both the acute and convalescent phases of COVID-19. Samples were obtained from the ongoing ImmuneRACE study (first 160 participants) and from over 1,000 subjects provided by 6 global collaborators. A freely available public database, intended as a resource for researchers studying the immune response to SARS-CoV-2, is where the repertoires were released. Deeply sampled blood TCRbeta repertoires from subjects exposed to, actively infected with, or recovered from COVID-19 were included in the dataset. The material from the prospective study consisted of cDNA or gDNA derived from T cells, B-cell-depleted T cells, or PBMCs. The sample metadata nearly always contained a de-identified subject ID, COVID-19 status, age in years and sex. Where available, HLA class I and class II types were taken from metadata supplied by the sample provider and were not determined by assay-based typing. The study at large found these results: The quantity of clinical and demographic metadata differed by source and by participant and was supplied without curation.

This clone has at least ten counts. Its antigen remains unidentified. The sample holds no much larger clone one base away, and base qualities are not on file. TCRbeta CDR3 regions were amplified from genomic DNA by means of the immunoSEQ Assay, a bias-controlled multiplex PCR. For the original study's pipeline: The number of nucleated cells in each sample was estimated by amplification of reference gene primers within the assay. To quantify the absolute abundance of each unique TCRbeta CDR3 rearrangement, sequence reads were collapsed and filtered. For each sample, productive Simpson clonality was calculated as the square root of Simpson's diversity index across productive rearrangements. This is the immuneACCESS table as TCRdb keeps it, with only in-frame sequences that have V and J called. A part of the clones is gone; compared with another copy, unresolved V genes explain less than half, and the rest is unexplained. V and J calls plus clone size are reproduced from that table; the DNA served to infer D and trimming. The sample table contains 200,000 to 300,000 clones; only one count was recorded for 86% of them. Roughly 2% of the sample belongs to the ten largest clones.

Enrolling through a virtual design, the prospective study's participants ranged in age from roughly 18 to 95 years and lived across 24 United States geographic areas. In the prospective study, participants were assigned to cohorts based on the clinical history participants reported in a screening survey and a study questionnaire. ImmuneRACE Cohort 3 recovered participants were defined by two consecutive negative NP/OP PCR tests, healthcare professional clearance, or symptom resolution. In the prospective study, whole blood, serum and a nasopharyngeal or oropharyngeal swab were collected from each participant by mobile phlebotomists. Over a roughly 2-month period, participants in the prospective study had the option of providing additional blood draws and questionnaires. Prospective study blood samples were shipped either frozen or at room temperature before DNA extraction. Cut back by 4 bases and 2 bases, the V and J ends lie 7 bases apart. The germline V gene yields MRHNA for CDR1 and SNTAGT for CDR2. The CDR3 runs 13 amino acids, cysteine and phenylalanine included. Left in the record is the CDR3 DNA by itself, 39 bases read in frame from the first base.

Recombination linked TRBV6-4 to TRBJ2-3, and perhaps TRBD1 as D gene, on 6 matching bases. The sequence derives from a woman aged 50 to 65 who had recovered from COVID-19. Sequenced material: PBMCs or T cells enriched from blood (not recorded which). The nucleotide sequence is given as TGTGCCAGCAGTGGGACAGACACAGATACGCAGTATTTT. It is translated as CASSGTDTDTQYF.